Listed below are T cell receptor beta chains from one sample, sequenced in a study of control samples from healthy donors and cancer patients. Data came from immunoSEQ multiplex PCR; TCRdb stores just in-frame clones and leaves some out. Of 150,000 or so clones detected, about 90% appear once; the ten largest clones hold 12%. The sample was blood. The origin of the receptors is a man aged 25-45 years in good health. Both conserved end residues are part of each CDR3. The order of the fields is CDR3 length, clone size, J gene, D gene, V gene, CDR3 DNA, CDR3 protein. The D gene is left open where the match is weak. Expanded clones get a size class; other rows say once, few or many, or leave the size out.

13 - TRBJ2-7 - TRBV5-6 TGTGCCAGCAGCTCCTTCCCCGCAGCCGAGCAGTACTTC CASSSFPAAEQYF
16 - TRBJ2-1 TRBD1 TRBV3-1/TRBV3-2 TGTGCCAGCAGCCAAAATGACAGGGCGCGAGGAGGTGAGCAGTTCTTC CASSQNDRARGGEQFF
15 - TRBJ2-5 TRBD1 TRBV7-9 TGTGCCAGCAGTCCTCCGGGACAGCGGCAAGAGACCCAGTACTTC CASSPPGQRQETQYF
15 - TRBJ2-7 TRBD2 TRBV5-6 TGTGCCAGCAGCTTTTTAGCGGGGGGGTCCTACGAGCAGTACTTC CASSFLAGGSYEQYF
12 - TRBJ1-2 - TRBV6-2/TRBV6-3 TGTGCCAGCAGTTACAGGGACCATGGCTACACCTTC CASSYRDHGYTF
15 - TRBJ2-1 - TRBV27 TGTGCCAGCAGTCGAAGGGTAGGGACTGACAATGAGCAGTTCTTC CASSRRVGTDNEQFF
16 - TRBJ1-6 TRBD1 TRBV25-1 TGTGCCAGCAGTGAATTGACAGGGGGAACAAATTCACCCCTCCACTTT CASSELTGGTNSPLHF
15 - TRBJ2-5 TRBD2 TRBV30 TGTGCCTGGACGACTAGCGGGAGGGTGATCGAGACCCAGTACTTC CAWTTSGRVIETQYF
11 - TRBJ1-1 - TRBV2 TGTGCCAGCGAGGAGGACACTGAAGCTTTCTTT CASEEDTEAFF
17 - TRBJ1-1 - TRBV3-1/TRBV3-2 TGTGCCAGCCCCTCCCGGGGGTATAGGTGCCTGAACACTGAAGCTTTCTTT CASPSRGYRCLNTEAFF
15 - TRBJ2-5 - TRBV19 TGTGCCAGTAGGGGGGGTTACGGGCCCCAAGAGACCCAGTACTTC CASRGGYGPQETQYF
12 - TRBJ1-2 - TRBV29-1 TGCAGCGTTGGCCTACGGGACAATGGCTACACCTTC CSVGLRDNGYTF
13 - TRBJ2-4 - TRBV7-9 TGTGCCAGCTTGAGACAGCCCGGAGGCATTCAGTACTTC CASLRQPGGIQYF
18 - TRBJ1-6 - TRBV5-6 TGTGCCAGCAGCTTGCGCCCAACAGGGAGCTCCTATAATTCACCCCTCCACTTT CASSLRPTGSSYNSPLHF
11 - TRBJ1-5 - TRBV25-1 TGTGCCAGCAGTGAGGGACAGCCCCAGCATTTT CASSEGQPQHF
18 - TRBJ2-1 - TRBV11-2 TGTGCCAGCAAGCCAGTAGGGCGCGGTAGCGTCTCTTACAATGAGCAGTTCTTC CASKPVGRGSVSYNEQFF
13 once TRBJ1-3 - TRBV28 TGTGCCAGCAGTTTAGGACATTCCAACACCATATATTTT CASSLGHSNTIYF
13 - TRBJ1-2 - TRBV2 TGTGCCAGCAGTGGGACGGGAGACTATGGCTACACCTTC CASSGTGDYGYTF
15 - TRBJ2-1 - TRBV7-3 TGTGCCAGCAGCCCTAACGGCTGGTCCTACAATGAGCAGTTCTTC CASSPNGWSYNEQFF
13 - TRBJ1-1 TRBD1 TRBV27 TGTGCCAGCATTAGGATCGGACAGGGAGAAGCTTTCTTT CASIRIGQGEAFF
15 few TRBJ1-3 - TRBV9 TGTGCCAGCAGCGTATGGGGAATCTCTGGAAACACCATATATTTT CASSVWGISGNTIYF
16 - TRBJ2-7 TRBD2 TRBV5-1 TGCGCCAGCAGCTTAAGGGAACTAGCGGGAGTTCACGAGCAGTACTTC CASSLRELAGVHEQYF
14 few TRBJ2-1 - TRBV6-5 TGTGCCAGCAGGGATCTGGAGGCCTACAATGAGCAGTTCTTC CASRDLEAYNEQFF
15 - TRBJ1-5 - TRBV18 TGTGCCAGCTCACCATTTTGGGACGGCAATGGGCCCCAGCATTTT CASSPFWDGNGPQHF
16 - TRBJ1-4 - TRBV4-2 TGTGCCAGCAGCCAAGATAGTACGAGGGTGAATCAAAAACTGTTTTTT CASSQDSTRVNQKLFF